A single sample gave rise to the 13 T cell receptor beta chains below, sequenced in a study of blood T cell repertoires in COVID-19. Profiled with immunoSEQ multiplex PCR; TCRdb holds only in-frame clones, not every one. The sample has fewer than 400,000 clones; around nine tenths are singletons. What was sequenced was PBMCs or T cells enriched from blood (not recorded which). These receptors were collected from a woman in her 30s who had recovered from COVID-19.

The genes are TRBV9 and TRBJ2-2; D uncertain. Trimming pared 1 base from V and 0 bases from J, leaving 4 bases between. The CDR3 length is 14 residues. CDR1 is SGDLS, CDR2 YYNGEE, per germline. This CDR3 is CASSVQANTGELFF. The CDR3 DNA sequence: TGTGCCAGCAGCGTACAGGCGAACACCGGGGAGCTGTTTTTT.

The rearrangement uses TRBV5-1 and TRBJ1-4; 9 nucleotides align to TRBD1. V lost 0 bases, J lost 7 bases, and 4 bases stayed unmatched. CDR3 length equals 15 residues. Germline V gene sequence: CDR1 SGHRS, CDR2 YFSETQ. CDR3 protein: CASSLGDRDREKLFF. The CDR3, as DNA: TGCGCCAGCAGCTTGGGGGACAGGGATCGTGAAAAACTGTTTTTT.

The count of this clone is one. This sequence joins TRBV10-3 and TRBJ1-1, with TRBD1 as a possible D gene (5 bases). CDR3 size: 12 residues. The germline V gene has CDR1 ENHRY and CDR2 SYGVKD. V was cut by 9 bases and J by 6 bases, with 14 bases left in between. The CDR3 spells CAIGSGLAEAFF. CDR3 nucleotide sequence: TGTGCCATTGGGTCAGGGTTGGCTGAAGCTTTCTTT.

The gene calls are TRBV5-1 and TRBJ2-5, with D tentatively TRBD2 (5 bases). V was cut by 0 bases and J by 5 bases, with 11 bases left in between. There are 14 residues in the CDR3. Germline V gene data show CDR1 as SGHRS and CDR2 as YFSETQ. CDR3 nucleotide sequence: TGCGCCAGCAGCTTGGCGGCAGGCGGGGAGACCCAGTACTTC. Amino acids: CASSLAAGGETQYF.

The chain is built from TRBV6-6 and TRBJ1-3; D not certain. The germline V and J ends were trimmed by 7 bases and 9 bases, with 10 bases remaining between them. CDR3 size: 11 residues. The V gene's germline CDR1 is MNHNY and CDR2 SVGAGI (reference sequence). In nucleotides, the CDR3 is TGTGCCAGCAATGTTGGCCCCACCATATATTTT. Encoded protein: CASNVGPTIYF.

The V gene is TRBV18, the J gene TRBJ2-7, with D perhaps TRBD2 (5 bases). Germline V gene lookup returns CDR1 KGHSH and CDR2 LQKENI. V was clipped by 1 base and J by 0 bases, with 7 bases between them. This CDR3 has 14 residues. The CDR3 DNA is TGTGCCAGCTCACCACTCCGGGACTCCTACGAGCAGTACTTC. It specifies CASSPLRDSYEQYF. The whole variable domain, remainder taken from reference TRBV18 and TRBJ2-7, is NAGVMQNPRHLVRRRGQEARLRCSPMKGHSHVYWYRQLPEEGLKFMVYLQKENIIDESGMPKERFSAEFPKEGPSILRIQQVVRGDSAAYFCASSPLRDSYEQYFGPGTRLTVT.

The chain links TRBV11-1 to TRBJ1-1, with 9 bases that match TRBD1. J lost 3 bases, V lost 2 bases, and 1 base had no gene match. Per the germline V gene, CDR1 is SGHAT and CDR2 is FQDESV (reference sequence). The CDR3 is 14 amino acids. In DNA, the CDR3 is TGTGCCAGCAGCTTAAACAGGGGGCACACTGAAGCTTTCTTT. Amino acid sequence: CASSLNRGHTEAFF.

J is TRBJ1-4 and V is TRBV3-1 (or the pseudogene TRBV3-2); 8 nucleotides match TRBD1. Germline-derived CDR1 and CDR2 are LGHDT and YNNKEL (reference sequence). Trimming removed 4 bases from V and 8 bases from J; junction bases left unmatched: 9. The CDR3 consists of 15 residues. CDR3 in amino acids: CASSLRTGRGEKLFF. CDR3 DNA: TGTGCCAGCAGCCTACGGACAGGGAGGGGGGAAAAACTGTTTTTT.

This sequence joins TRBV13 and TRBJ2-3, with unresolved D. The CDR3 is 12 residues long. CDR1 and CDR2 (germline): PRHDT, FYEKMQ (reference sequence). V lost 1 base and J 5 bases, leaving 4 bases between the germline ends. The CDR3 nucleotides are TGTGCCAGCAGCTTAGCCGTAGATACGCAGTATTTT. It encodes CASSLAVDTQYF.

This chain joins TRBV11-2 and TRBJ2-1; a weak D match, TRBD1 (5 bases). The germline gives CDR1 SGHAT, CDR2 FQNNGV. This CDR3 contains 14 residues. Trimming took 1 base from V and 12 from J, leaving 16 bases between them. In DNA, the CDR3 is TGTGCCAGCAGCTTAGCCCCGCAGGATCAGGGGCAGTTCTTC. Translated: CASSLAPQDQGQFF.

The rearrangement links TRBV5-1 to TRBJ1-6; 9 nucleotides agree with TRBD1. The CDR3 spans 15 residues. Per germline, CDR1 SGHRS and CDR2 YFSETQ. V was clipped by 4 bases and J by 9 bases; unmatched bases: 8. The DNA for the CDR3 is TGCGCCAGCAGCGAAGGGGACAGGGAATTTTCACCCCTCCACTTT. Translated: CASSEGDREFSPLHF.

This clone was observed once. The gene calls are TRBV10-3 and TRBJ2-1; perhaps TRBD2 as D (6 bases). This CDR3 spans 15 amino acids. The V end was cut by 4 bases, the J end by 4 bases, with 14 bases between. Germline V gene sequence: CDR1 ENHRY, CDR2 SYGVKD. Written as DNA, the CDR3 is TGTGCCATCAGTGCGCGGGATTTGTTTTACAATGAGCAGTTCTTC. Its translation is CAISARDLFYNEQFF.

A single count supports this clone. V is TRBV7-2 and J is TRBJ2-7; D perhaps matches TRBD2 (5 bases). Trimming stripped 2 bases from V and 2 bases from J, with 13 bases between. Per the germline V gene, CDR1 is SGHTA and CDR2 is FQGNSA. The CDR3 is 15 amino acids. The CDR3 is CASSLSRTETYEQYF. The CDR3 DNA follows: TGTGCCAGCAGCTTATCCAGGACTGAAACCTACGAGCAGTACTTC.